The 5 T cell receptor beta chains in this list originate from one sample, sequenced in a study of vaccination and CD4 T cells after COVID-19. With the Oncomine TCR Beta short-read assay, DNA from cultured CD4+ T cells was sequenced. TCRdb reanalysed the PCR reads using MiXCR and keeps one entry per CDR3 protein. The table lists about 10,000 distinct CDR3 sequences, around 59% of them singletons. Documented treatment: approximately 9-day PBMC culture with coronavirus spike peptide pools or control peptides (ViraFEST assay). Their specific antigens are unknown. Sample: CD4+ T cells from blood, cultured in vitro. The receptors here all came from a human donor who had recovered from COVID-19.

This clonotype has a handful of counts. The rearrangement joins TRBV6-2 or TRBV6-3 to TRBJ2-3; tentative D call: TRBD1 (10 bases). Germline values: CDR1 MNHEY, CDR2 SVGEGT. CDR3 length: 15 residues. V lost 5 bases to trimming and J lost 7 bases, with 19 bases between them. The CDR3 DNA follows: TGTGCCAGCAGTAGGGGACAGGGGACTAGCAATACGCAGTATTTT. Translating it yields CASSRGQGTSNTQYF.

J is TRBJ2-2 and V is TRBV7-9; D unclear. The CDR3 has 15 residues. CDR1 SEHNR and CDR2 FQNEAQ come from the germline V gene (reference sequence). Trimming shortened V by 2 bases and J by 4 bases, and 11 bases separated the two germline ends. The CDR3 loop reads CASSLWLLGTGELFF. The CDR3 coding sequence is TGTGCCAGCAGCTTATGGCTTTTGGGCACCGGGGAGCTGTTTTTT. Filled out from reference TRBV7-9 and TRBJ2-2, the complete variable domain reads DTGVSQNPRHKITKRGQNVTFRCDPISEHNRLYWYRQTLGQGPEFLTYFQNEAQLEKSRLLSDRFSAERPKGSFSTLEIQRTEQGDSAMYLCASSLWLLGTGELFFGEGSRLTVL.

This chain connects TRBV18 to TRBJ1-1; a possible D gene is TRBD1 (5 bases). This CDR3 spans 13 amino acids. Trimming cost V 2 bases and J 3 bases, with 7 bases left between them. Germline CDR1 reads KGHSH; CDR2 reads LQKENI. CDR3 amino acids: CASSPMGDTEAFF. CDR3 sequence (DNA): TGTGCCAGCTCACCAATGGGGGACACTGAAGCTTTCTTT.

This clonotype was observed a single time. V usage is TRBV25-1 and J usage is TRBJ2-5; D gene unclear. This CDR3 has 14 residues. Looked up from germline, CDR1 is MGHDK and CDR2 is SYGVNS. V lost 1 base, J lost 3 bases, and 9 bases lay in between. In DNA, the CDR3 is TGTGCCAGCAGTGAATCGGTGGGTAAAGAGACCCAGTACTTC. This gives the protein CASSESVGKETQYF.

The V and J genes are TRBV12-3 or TRBV12-4 and TRBJ1-2; D not resolved. CDR3 length equals 12 residues. V was shortened by 2 bases and J by 5 bases, with 6 bases between the two germline ends. The CDR3 is CASSLLSYGYTF. CDR3 DNA sequence: TGTGCCAGCAGTTTACTTTCATATGGCTACACCTTC.